This is a list of T cell receptor beta chains from one sample in a study of response to subunit inactivated influenza vaccine. TCRdb analysed the RT-PCR reads with MiXCR anew, one entry per CDR3 protein. The sample carries more than 700,000 distinct CDR3 sequences, 21% recorded once. The sample here was PBMCs from blood, taken roughly 5 days after vaccination. These TCRs come from a man between 45 and 60 years old who received an inactivated influenza vaccine. The CDR3 runs from the conserved cysteine through the conserved F or W. The D gene is left open where the match is weak. Only part of the rows carry a size: once, few, many, or a class if the clone is expanded.

D gene: .; J gene: TRBJ2-3; clone size: .; V gene: TRBV15; CDR3 length: 15; CDR3 protein: CATTPRDRNADTQYF; CDR3 DNA: TGTGCCACCACCCCCCGGGACCGCAATGCAGATACGCAGTATTTT
D gene: .; J gene: TRBJ2-7; clone size: .; V gene: TRBV4-3; CDR3 length: 15; CDR3 protein: CASSQDATDTYEQYF; CDR3 DNA: TGCGCCAGCAGCCAAGATGCGACAGATACCTACGAGCAGTACTTC
D gene: TRBD1; J gene: TRBJ2-5; clone size: few; V gene: TRBV20-1; CDR3 length: 13; CDR3 protein: CSADWDSRETQYF; CDR3 DNA: TGCAGTGCTGATTGGGACAGTAGGGAGACCCAGTACTTC
D gene: .; J gene: TRBJ1-1; clone size: few; V gene: TRBV4-3; CDR3 length: 14; CDR3 protein: CASSQGLGNTEAFF; CDR3 DNA: TGCGCCAGCAGCCAAGGACTGGGGAACACTGAAGCTTTCTTT
D gene: TRBD2; J gene: TRBJ2-3; clone size: .; V gene: TRBV28; CDR3 length: 16; CDR3 protein: CASSFGSGGVTDTQYF; CDR3 DNA: TGTGCCAGCAGTTTTGGCAGCGGGGGTGTCACAGATACGCAGTATTTT
D gene: .; J gene: TRBJ1-3; clone size: few; V gene: TRBV25-1; CDR3 length: 14; CDR3 protein: CASTSPGTGNTIYF; CDR3 DNA: TGTGCCAGCACTTCCCCAGGGACTGGAAACACCATATATTTT
D gene: .; J gene: TRBJ2-1; clone size: few; V gene: TRBV24-1; CDR3 length: 13; CDR3 protein: CATSERLGHEQFF; CDR3 DNA: TGTGCCACCAGTGAGAGACTAGGGCATGAGCAGTTCTTC
D gene: .; J gene: TRBJ2-7; clone size: many; V gene: TRBV12-3/TRBV12-4; CDR3 length: 14; CDR3 protein: CASSLSGTSYEQYF; CDR3 DNA: TGTGCCAGCAGTTTATCGGGCACCTCCTACGAGCAGTACTTC
D gene: TRBD1; J gene: TRBJ1-2; clone size: few; V gene: TRBV12-3/TRBV12-4; CDR3 length: 17; CDR3 protein: CASSLGIGAGGTNGYTF; CDR3 DNA: TGTGCCAGCAGTTTAGGAATTGGTGCAGGGGGAACTAATGGCTACACCTTC
D gene: .; J gene: TRBJ1-6; clone size: many; V gene: TRBV20-1; CDR3 length: 12; CDR3 protein: CSASANFSPLHF; CDR3 DNA: TGCAGTGCTAGCGCGAATTTTTCACCCCTCCACTTT
D gene: .; J gene: TRBJ2-2; clone size: .; V gene: TRBV4-1; CDR3 length: 15; CDR3 protein: CASSHGGTFPGELFF; CDR3 DNA: TGCGCCAGCAGCCATGGCGGGACTTTCCCCGGGGAGCTGTTTTTT
D gene: TRBD2; J gene: TRBJ2-3; clone size: few; V gene: TRBV4-3; CDR3 length: 14; CDR3 protein: CASSRGGGIDTQYF; CDR3 DNA: TGCGCCAGCAGCCGGGGCGGGGGTATCGATACGCAGTATTTT
D gene: TRBD2; J gene: TRBJ2-5; clone size: .; V gene: TRBV7-3; CDR3 length: 18; CDR3 protein: CASSTARSSGRGAETQYF; CDR3 DNA: TGTGCCAGCAGCACAGCTCGGAGTAGCGGGAGGGGAGCGGAGACCCAGTACTTC
D gene: TRBD2; J gene: TRBJ2-1; clone size: many; V gene: TRBV12-3/TRBV12-4; CDR3 length: 15; CDR3 protein: CASSSSGGLYNEQFF; CDR3 DNA: TGTGCCAGCAGTTCGAGCGGGGGACTTTACAATGAGCAGTTCTTC
D gene: TRBD2; J gene: TRBJ2-1; clone size: few; V gene: TRBV5-1; CDR3 length: 16; CDR3 protein: CASSSSSGGAANEQFF; CDR3 DNA: TGCGCCAGCAGCTCTTCTAGCGGGGGGGCGGCGAATGAGCAGTTCTTC
D gene: TRBD2; J gene: TRBJ2-1; clone size: .; V gene: TRBV3-1; CDR3 length: 15; CDR3 protein: CASSVPSGRDNEQFF; CDR3 DNA: TGTGCCAGCAGCGTCCCTAGCGGGAGGGACAATGAGCAGTTCTTC
D gene: TRBD2; J gene: TRBJ2-5; clone size: .; V gene: TRBV7-3; CDR3 length: 15; CDR3 protein: CASSLGSGRRETQYF; CDR3 DNA: TGTGCCAGCAGCTTGGGTAGCGGGAGACGAGAGACCCAGTACTTC
D gene: TRBD2; J gene: TRBJ2-1; clone size: .; V gene: TRBV7-2; CDR3 length: 15; CDR3 protein: CASSRSGGAFYEQFF; CDR3 DNA: TGTGCCAGCAGCCGGAGCGGGGGGGCTTTCTATGAGCAGTTCTTC
D gene: TRBD1; J gene: TRBJ1-1; clone size: many; V gene: TRBV28; CDR3 length: 16; CDR3 protein: CASSPHHQGAPTEAFF; CDR3 DNA: TGTGCCAGCAGTCCCCATCACCAGGGGGCGCCGACTGAAGCTTTCTTT
D gene: .; J gene: TRBJ2-1; clone size: .; V gene: TRBV6-2/TRBV6-3; CDR3 length: 15; CDR3 protein: CASSQVGTPNSEQFF; CDR3 DNA: TGTGCCAGCAGTCAAGTCGGGACCCCTAATAGTGAGCAGTTCTTC
D gene: .; J gene: TRBJ2-1; clone size: .; V gene: TRBV11-2; CDR3 length: 16; CDR3 protein: CASSLLGLGSYNEQFF; CDR3 DNA: TGTGCCAGCAGCCTCCTAGGACTTGGATCCTACAATGAGCAGTTCTTC
D gene: .; J gene: TRBJ2-3; clone size: many; V gene: TRBV20-1; CDR3 length: 13; CDR3 protein: CSARYQGTDTQYF; CDR3 DNA: TGCAGTGCTAGGTACCAGGGCACAGATACGCAGTATTTT
D gene: .; J gene: TRBJ2-3; clone size: .; V gene: TRBV29-1; CDR3 length: 15; CDR3 protein: CSVALGTRGTDTQYF; CDR3 DNA: TGCAGCGTTGCCCTTGGTACCAGAGGAACAGATACGCAGTATTTT
D gene: TRBD1; J gene: TRBJ2-1; clone size: .; V gene: TRBV6-1; CDR3 length: 15; CDR3 protein: CASSPGTGGFNEQFF; CDR3 DNA: TGTGCCAGCAGCCCCGGGACAGGGGGCTTCAATGAGCAGTTCTTC
D gene: .; J gene: TRBJ1-4; clone size: .; V gene: TRBV28; CDR3 length: 15; CDR3 protein: CASSSGGAANEKLFF; CDR3 DNA: TGTGCCAGCAGTTCGGGGGGCGCGGCTAATGAAAAACTGTTTTTT
D gene: .; J gene: TRBJ2-2; clone size: few; V gene: TRBV9; CDR3 length: 15; CDR3 protein: CASSVLTDNTGELFF; CDR3 DNA: TGTGCCAGCAGCGTATTAACCGACAACACCGGGGAGCTGTTTTTT